The 9 T cell receptor beta chains listed next were all sequenced from one sample in a study of CD8+CD57+ T cells in acquired aplastic anemia. By flow cytometry, patients selected for sequencing had shown an expansion of CD8+CD57+ cells. Genomic DNA, serving as template, underwent TCR beta VDJ and CDR3 profiling. TCRdb fed the reads into MiXCR, producing one record per CDR3 protein. Of approximately 120,000 distinct CDR3 sequences listed, approximately 40% were seen once; the top ten hold over 2%. Sequencing was performed on sorted CD4+, CD8+, or CD8+CD57+ T cells (not recorded which) from PBMCs. Receptor source: a human donor with aplastic anemia.

This chain connects TRBV29-1 to TRBJ2-1, with D possibly matching TRBD1 (6 bases). V gave up 6 bases and J gave up 0 bases, with 15 bases separating them. Germline V gene data show CDR1 as SQVTM and CDR2 as ANQGSEA. The CDR3 contains 15 residues. The chain's CDR3 is CSVALGTSSYNEQFF. CDR3 bases: TGCAGCGTGGCACTAGGGACAAGCTCCTACAATGAGCAGTTCTTC.

This clonotype was counted only a few times. V and J are TRBV2 and TRBJ1-1; D is uncertain. This CDR3 is 12 amino acids long. Germline values: CDR1 SNHLY, CDR2 FYNNEI. V lost 7 bases to trimming and J lost 5 bases, with 11 bases between them. CDR3 coding DNA: TGTGCCAGCACTTGGTTATTGACTGAAGCTTTCTTT. As protein: CASTWLLTEAFF.

This sequence joins TRBV29-1 and TRBJ1-1, with a possible D match to TRBD1 (6 bases). Germline V gives CDR1 SQVTM, CDR2 ANQGSEA. V was pared by 1 base and J by 1 base, with 13 bases between. This CDR3 region has 15 residues. The CDR3 protein is CSVEGSAGANTEAFF. CDR3 nucleotide sequence: TGCAGCGTTGAAGGCTCTGCAGGGGCGAACACTGAAGCTTTCTTT.

The chain uses TRBV4-1 and TRBJ1-2; D gene uncertain. V was trimmed by 2 bases and J by 3 bases, leaving 7 bases between them. Germline V gives CDR1 MGHRA, CDR2 YSYEKL. CDR3 length: 13 residues. The CDR3 nucleotides are TGCGCCAGCAGCCAAAATGGATACTATGGCTACACCTTC. Amino acid sequence: CASSQNGYYGYTF.

The chain employs TRBV5-1 and TRBJ2-7, with D tentatively TRBD1 or TRBD2 (5 bases each). The CDR3 is 15 residues long. V dropped 7 bases and J dropped 4 bases, with 21 bases sitting between them. CDR1 and CDR2 from the germline V gene are SGHRS and YFSETQ. CDR3 sequence reads: CASSSLAGTSYEQYF. CDR3 bases: TGCGCCAGCTCCTCCTTAGCCGGGACGTCATACGAGCAGTACTTC.

The sample holds many counts of this clonotype. The rearrangement uses TRBV7-2 and TRBJ2-2; D is uncertain. There are 17 residues in the CDR3. In germline, CDR1 is SGHTA, CDR2 FQGNSA. Deletions cut 0 bases from V and 0 bases from J, with 11 bases between. The CDR3 reads CASSLATLLTNTGELFF. The CDR3 DNA reads TGTGCCAGCAGCTTAGCTACACTGCTTACGAACACCGGGGAGCTGTTTTTT.

Comment on this clonotype: A single base separates this from a much larger clone, so it may be a read error. The rearrangement joins TRBV6-1 to TRBJ2-7; D is tentatively TRBD1 or TRBD2 (5 bases each). Looked up from germline, CDR1 is MNHNS and CDR2 is SASEGT. This CDR3 contains 13 residues. CDR3 protein: CASSRGASYEQCF. DNA for the CDR3: TGTGCCAGCAGTAGAGGGGCAAGCTACGAGCAGTGCTTC.

This clonotype was seen repeatedly, ten times or more. The gene calls are TRBV19 and TRBJ1-4; D remains unclear. Germline V gene data show CDR1 as LNHDA and CDR2 as SQIVND (reference sequence). This CDR3 is built from 15 residues. The V end lost 8 bases, the J end lost 4 bases, and 17 bases lay between the germline ends. The chain's CDR3 is CASSRPPGINEKLFF. The CDR3 region has the DNA TGTGCCAGTTCGCGACCCCCGGGAATTAATGAAAAACTGTTTTTT. Drawing the rest from reference TRBV19 and TRBJ1-4, the complete variable domain is DGGITQSPKYLFRKEGQNVTLSCEQNLNHDAMYWYRQDPGQGLRLIYYSQIVNDFQKGDIAEGYSVSREKKESFPLTVTSAQKNPTAFYLCASSRPPGINEKLFFGSGTQLSVL.

This clonotype was seen a few times. V usage is TRBV29-1 and J usage is TRBJ2-3; D might be TRBD1 or TRBD2, each matching 5 bases. CDR1 is SQVTM and CDR2 is ANQGSEA in the germline V gene. The CDR3 contains 13 residues. Trimming took off 7 bases at V and 2 bases at J, with 13 bases between the two ends. The CDR3 sequence is CSDIRDDTDTQYF. DNA for the CDR3: TGCAGCGATATCCGGGACGACACAGATACGCAGTATTTT.